These 20 T cell receptor beta chains came from one sample sequenced in a study of regulatory T cells in long-lasting Graves disease. With iRepertoire HTBI primers and Arm-PCR of CDR3 regions, TCR beta libraries were built. TCRdb ran MiXCR on the multiplex PCR reads and lists one entry per CDR3 protein. The sample carries about half a million distinct CDR3 sequences, about 12% recorded once. The time point here: newly diagnosed GD, antithyroid drugs for less than 3 months. RNA from PBMCs was the source of the TCR library. The sample also formed part of further work on T cells in Graves' hyperthyroidism and ophthalmopathy.

Sequences were derived from peripheral blood mononuclear cells (PBMCs), sampled at new diagnosis, from a patient treated with antithyroid drugs. The receptors stem from a woman between 25 and 40 years old with Graves disease.

This clonotype has ten or more counts. This may arise from a read error, as a much more abundant clone is one base away. The CDR3 nucleotides read TGTGCCAGCAGTCACGGGACAGGCTACGAGCAGTACTTC. It is translated as CASSHGTGYEQYF. The rearrangement links TRBV27 to TRBJ2-7; 8 nucleotides line up with TRBD1. With 5 bases clipped from V and 3 bases from J, the junction kept 3 bases outside the gene matches. CDR3 length equals 13 residues. Germline V lookup: CDR1 MNHEY, CDR2 SMNVEV (reference sequence).

This clonotype came up many times. CDR3 loop: CAWRPRRGPGELFF. CDR3 coding DNA: TGTGCCTGGAGACCCCGGCGTGGGCCCGGGGAGCTGTTTTTT. The chain is built from TRBV30 and TRBJ2-2; D gene unclear. The germline V gene has CDR1 GTSNPN and CDR2 SVGIG (reference sequence). CDR3 length equals 14 residues. Trimming took off 3 bases at V and 6 bases at J, with 14 bases between the two ends.

This clonotype was picked up a small number of times. V is TRBV5-8 and J is TRBJ1-4, with D possibly matching TRBD1 (5 bases). The CDR3 is 16 amino acids. Germline V lookup: CDR1 SGHTS, CDR2 YDEGEE. Deletions cut 2 bases from V and 0 bases from J, with 11 bases between. The CDR3 coding sequence is TGTGCCAGCAGCTTTGGGACCGCTGCAACTAATGAAAAACTGTTTTTT. Residues: CASSFGTAATNEKLFF. Filled out from reference TRBV5-8 and TRBJ1-4, the complete variable domain reads EAGVTQSPTHLIKTRGQQATLRCSPISGHTSVYWYQQALGLGLQFLLWYDEGEERNRGNFPPRFSGRQFPNYSSELNVNALELEDSALYLCASSFGTAATNEKLFFGSGTQLSVL.

This clonotype has a handful of counts. Since a far larger clone is one base different, this is likely a read error. The chain employs TRBV11-3 and TRBJ2-7; 13 positions match TRBD2. This CDR3 comprises 18 residues. V was clipped by 5 bases and J by 2 bases; unmatched bases: 12. Germline V lookup: CDR1 SGHNT, CDR2 YENEEA. As DNA, the CDR3 is TGTGCCAGCAGCCCAAGCTCGCGACTAGCGGGAGGACCCTACGAGCAGTACTTC. Protein: CASSPSSRLAGGPYEQYF.

This clonotype was counted many times. The chain recombines TRBV13 with TRBJ2-5; 8 bases align to TRBD1. CDR1 and CDR2 from the germline V gene are PRHDT and FYEKMQ (reference sequence). CDR3 length equals 16 residues. The ends lost 5 bases at V and 0 bases at J; junction bases unmatched: 8. CDR3 region: CASSLGGTGDQETQYF. In nucleotides, the CDR3 is TGTGCCAGCAGCCTCGGCGGGACAGGTGACCAAGAGACCCAGTACTTC. Full variable domain (rest looked up from reference TRBV13 and TRBJ2-5): AAGVIQSPRHLIKEKRETATLKCYPIPRHDTVYWYQQGPGQDPQFLISFYEKMQSDKGSIPDRFSAQQFSDYHSELNMSSLELGDSALYFCASSLGGTGDQETQYFGPGTRLLVL.

This clonotype was seen a few times. The chain couples TRBV2 to TRBJ2-3; no reliable D call. The J call is doubtful: the DNA matches TRBJ2-5 better. CDR3 length: 13 residues. Germline-derived CDR1 and CDR2 are SNHLY and FYNNEI. The CDR3 region has the DNA TGTGCCAGCAGGGACCCACCGGGCGAGACCCAGTACTTC. It is translated as CASRDPPGETQYF.

This clonotype has a count of ten or more. V usage is TRBV20-1 and J usage is TRBJ1-5; weak D call: TRBD1 (5 bases). Germline V lookup: CDR1 DFQATT, CDR2 SNEGSKA (reference sequence). CDR3 length equals 12 residues. V was trimmed by 5 bases and J by 7 bases, leaving 12 bases between them. Here the CDR3 reads CSAGIGAQPQHF. The CDR3 DNA reads as TGCAGTGCTGGGATAGGGGCCCAGCCCCAGCATTTT.

This clonotype has just a few counts. The junction shows a germline mismatch at one end, possibly a read error. This sequence joins TRBV12-3 or TRBV12-4 and TRBJ1-2, with 8 bases lining up with TRBD1. The CDR3 totals 14 residues. The CDR3 reads CAGSQRTGNYGYTF. The DNA of the CDR3 is TGTGCCGGCAGCCAAAGGACAGGGAACTATGGCTACACCTTC.

In its sample, this clonotype was seen a few times. In nucleotides, the CDR3 is TGCAGTGCTAGAGATTCGGCAGGGGTCTACGAGCAGTACTTC. Protein: CSARDSAGVYEQYF. The chain couples TRBV20-1 to TRBJ2-7, with D tentatively TRBD1 (6 bases). CDR3 length equals 14 residues. Germline CDR1 DFQATT, CDR2 SNEGSKA (reference sequence). V was cut by 0 bases and J by 3 bases, with 12 bases left in between.

The table lists this clonotype with many counts. The chain employs TRBV3-1 and TRBJ2-3, with D maybe TRBD2 (6 bases). The germline V and J ends were trimmed by 1 base and 2 bases, with 16 bases remaining between them. The length of the CDR3 is 17 residues. Germline V gene data show CDR1 as LGHDT and CDR2 as YNNKEL (reference sequence). CDR3 region: CASSQGSASAYTDTQYF. For the CDR3, the DNA is TGTGCCAGCAGCCAAGGGTCTGCTAGCGCTTACACAGATACGCAGTATTTT.

In this sample, this clonotype turned up many times. CDR3 sequence reads: CASSQLGTLGLPETQYF. CDR3 DNA sequence: TGTGCCAGCAGCCAACTAGGGACCTTAGGACTTCCCGAGACCCAGTACTTC. This chain uses TRBV3-1 with TRBJ2-5, with D perhaps assigned TRBD1 or TRBD2 (5 bases each). Germline CDR1 reads LGHDT; CDR2 reads YNNKEL (reference sequence). The CDR3 consists of 17 residues. V was pared by 2 bases and J by 5 bases, with 21 bases between.

Comment on this clonotype: With a much larger clone just one base away, this may be a read error. V gene TRBV5-5 combines with J gene TRBJ1-1; possible D gene TRBD1, 5 bases. The germline gives CDR1 SGHKS, CDR2 YYEKEE (reference sequence). V dropped 4 bases and J dropped 1 base, with 8 bases sitting between them. There are 13 residues in the CDR3. This CDR3 is CASSRGENTEAFF. Written as DNA, the CDR3 is TGTGCCAGCAGCAGGGGAGAGAACACTGAAGCTTTCTTT.

The chain carries TRBV19 and TRBJ1-1; D call uncertain. This CDR3 has 14 residues. With 3 bases removed from V and 1 base from J, the gap between germline ends came to 9 bases. CDR1 is LNHDA, CDR2 SQIVND, per germline (reference sequence). CDR3 sequence (DNA): TGTGCCAGTAGTATTCTAGGATCGAACACTGAAGCTTTCTTT. It yields the protein CASSILGSNTEAFF.

This clonotype was seen at least ten times. The chain employs TRBV19 and TRBJ2-1, with D possibly being TRBD1 or TRBD2 (5 bases each). The CDR3 has 15 amino acids. Per the germline V gene, CDR1 is LNHDA and CDR2 is SQIVND (reference sequence). The V gene lost 3 bases and the J gene lost 3 bases, with 12 bases spanning the gap. The CDR3 DNA sequence: TGTGCCAGTAGTATCCGTAGGGACCTCTACAATGAGCAGTTCTTC. Amino acid sequence: CASSIRRDLYNEQFF.

This clonotype has a count of ten or more. The chain employs TRBV6-5 and TRBJ2-6; the D gene is possibly TRBD1 (6 bases). Germline values: CDR1 MNHEY, CDR2 SVGAGI. The CDR3 contains 16 residues. V lost 0 bases, J lost 4 bases, and 10 bases lay in between. The DNA for the CDR3 is TGTGCCAGCAGTTACTCGACAGGTTGGGGGGCCAACGTCCTGACTTTC. This gives the protein CASSYSTGWGANVLTF.

In this sample, this clonotype turned up many times. A read error may produce the germline difference seen at one junction end. This chain joins TRBV7-7 and TRBJ2-3; no clear D gene. The CDR3 loop spans 16 amino acids. CDR1 is SSHAT and CDR2 is FNYEAQ in the germline V gene (reference sequence). The CDR3 protein is CASSSSHLGSTDTQYF. Written as DNA, the CDR3 is TGTGCTAGCAGCTCCAGTCACCTCGGGAGCACAGATACGCAGTATTTT.

This clonotype was counted at least ten times. The chain employs TRBV20-1 and TRBJ2-1; TRBD2 matches 7 bases. This CDR3 has 17 amino acids. CDR1 is DFQATT, CDR2 SNEGSKA, per germline (reference sequence). CDR3 sequence: CRALSKREEGSYNEQFF. The CDR3 DNA sequence: TGCAGGGCTCTGTCCAAACGGGAGGAGGGCTCCTACAATGAGCAGTTCTTC.

This clonotype came up a few times. The chain uses TRBV9 and TRBJ2-7; TRBD2 matches at 7 bases. The CDR3 has 14 amino acids. Germline-derived CDR1 and CDR2 are SGDLS and YYNGEE. J lost 5 bases, V lost 0 bases, and 5 bases had no gene match. The CDR3, as DNA: TGTGCCAGCAGCGTAGTGGGGGGGTGGAACGAGCAGTACTTC. Residues: CASSVVGGWNEQYF.

This clonotype was seen ten or more times. The V gene is TRBV28, the J gene TRBJ2-7, with 7 positions matching TRBD1. The germline CDR1 and CDR2 sequences are MDHEN and SYDVKM. The V and J ends lost 6 bases and 0 bases, in that order; junction bases with no gene match: 5. The CDR3 has 14 amino acids. The CDR3 is CASRVWDSSYEQYF. The CDR3 DNA reads as TGTGCCAGCAGGGTGTGGGACAGCTCCTACGAGCAGTACTTC.

This clonotype was recorded a few times. CDR3 region: CASSQFEPNGLVPLHF. Here the CDR3 DNA reads TGTGCCAGCAGCCAATTCGAACCGAACGGCTTAGTACCCCTCCACTTT. The chain carries TRBV16 and TRBJ1-6, with D unresolved. Trimming stripped 1 base from V and 12 bases from J, with 19 bases between. CDR1 KGHSY and CDR2 FQNENV come from the germline V gene. The CDR3 is 16 residues long.